This T cell receptor beta chain was profiled in a study of beta chain features in type 1 diabetes. The wider study: There were 107,917,701 sorted cells examined across all samples.

Study observations and caveats: Shortening that was moderate but significant affected the TCRB CDR3s of Type 1 diabetes patients in all four CD4+ subsets. There was a possibility that cDNA sequencing over-represented cells with high TCR expression.

This clone was counted only a few times. Its antigen is not identified. Expressed TCRB transcripts got sequenced, as all isolated RNA was reverse transcribed. Deep immunoSEQ sequencing covered naive, central memory and regulatory T cell samples. The table came from immunoSEQ multiplex PCR; TCRdb's copy has only in-frame clones and leaves some out. The top ten hold approximately 0.086% of the sample, which has about 230,000 clones, roughly 17% seen once. Germline V lookup: CDR1 ENHRY, CDR2 SYGVKD. Trimming removed 4 bases from V and 0 bases from J, with 13 bases in between. The CDR3 has 15 amino acids. The receptor's source is a man aged 30-40 years with type 1 diabetes. Sequencing was done on a sample of naive CD4+ T cells from blood. V usage is TRBV10-3 and J usage is TRBJ2-7; D is perhaps TRBD2 (6 bases). The DNA for the CDR3 is TGTGCCATCAGTGTACTGGCGGGGAACTCCTACGAGCAGTACTTC. Encoded protein: CAISVLAGNSYEQYF.